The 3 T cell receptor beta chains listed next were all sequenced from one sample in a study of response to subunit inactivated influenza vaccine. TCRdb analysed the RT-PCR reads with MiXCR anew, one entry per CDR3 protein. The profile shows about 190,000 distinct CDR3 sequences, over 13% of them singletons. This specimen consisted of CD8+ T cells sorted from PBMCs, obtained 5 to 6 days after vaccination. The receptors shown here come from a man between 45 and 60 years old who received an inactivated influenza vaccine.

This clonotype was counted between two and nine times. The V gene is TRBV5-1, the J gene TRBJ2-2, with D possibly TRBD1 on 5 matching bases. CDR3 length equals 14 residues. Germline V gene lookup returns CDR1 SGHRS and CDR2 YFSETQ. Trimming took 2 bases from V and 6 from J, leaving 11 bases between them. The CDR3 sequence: CASSFTPRAGELFF. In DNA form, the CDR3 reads TGCGCCAGCAGCTTCACCCCCAGGGCCGGGGAGCTGTTTTTT.

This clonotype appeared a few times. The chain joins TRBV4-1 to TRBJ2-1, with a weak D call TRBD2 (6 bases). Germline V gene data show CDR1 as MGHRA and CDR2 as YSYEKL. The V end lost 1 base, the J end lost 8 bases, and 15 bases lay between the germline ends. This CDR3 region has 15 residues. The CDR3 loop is CASSQGVAGGDEQFF. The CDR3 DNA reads TGCGCCAGCAGCCAAGGGGTGGCAGGAGGGGATGAGCAGTTCTTC.

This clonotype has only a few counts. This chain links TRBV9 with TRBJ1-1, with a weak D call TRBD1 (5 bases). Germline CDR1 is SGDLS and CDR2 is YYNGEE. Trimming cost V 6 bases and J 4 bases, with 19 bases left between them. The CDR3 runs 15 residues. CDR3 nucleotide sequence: TGTGCCAGCACCGCCGCGGGGCCGGGTGTCACTGAAGCTTTCTTT. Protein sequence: CASTAAGPGVTEAFF.